The 30 T cell receptor beta chains presented below share a single source sample, sequenced in a study of cytomegalovirus exposure and HLA in healthy donors. 60 Vbeta and 13 Jbeta primers were used in PCR. Clones were sequenced by immunoSEQ multiplex PCR, and TCRdb holds only the in-frame ones, with some missing. In the table there are roughly 100,000 clones, over 70% of which are singletons. The specimen sequenced was PBMCs. The receptors here all came from a man aged 50 or older in good health and CMV-seropositive.

The gene calls are TRBV4-1 and TRBJ2-2; 7 nucleotides align to TRBD2. In germline, CDR1 is MGHRA, CDR2 YSYEKL. V lost 8 bases, J lost 4 bases, and 22 bases stayed unmatched. CDR3 length equals 19 residues. CDR3 DNA sequence: TGCGCCAGCGGCCCCCGACGAGGTGGGAGGGGCGCGAGCACCGGGGAGCTGTTTTTT. This translates into CASGPRRGGRGASTGELFF.

The chain couples TRBV28 to TRBJ2-6, with a possible D match to TRBD2 (5 bases). The CDR3 runs 15 residues. The germline V gene has CDR1 MDHEN and CDR2 SYDVKM. V gave up 3 bases and J gave up 2 bases, with 8 bases separating them. Here the CDR3 DNA reads TGTGCCAGCAGTTTGGTCGGGGCTGGGGCCAACGTCCTGACTTTC. Translating it yields CASSLVGAGANVLTF.

This chain joins TRBV15 and TRBJ1-6; 11 bases align to TRBD1. There are 16 residues in the CDR3. Trimming took 5 bases from V and 7 from J; bases not matched to a gene: 7. The germline V gene has CDR1 LNHNV and CDR2 YYDKDF (reference sequence). The DNA for the CDR3 is TGTGCCACCAGCTCCGGGACAGGGGGATCAAATTCACCCCTCCACTTT. Its protein is CATSSGTGGSNSPLHF.

Here the CDR3 DNA reads TGTGCCAGCAGCCAAAGAGGACAGCACTATCCTTACGAGCAGTACTTC. The encoded protein is CASSQRGQHYPYEQYF. V is TRBV5-6 and J is TRBJ2-7, with D possibly matching TRBD1 (6 bases). Germline-derived CDR1 and CDR2 are SGHDT and YYEEEE. V lost 4 bases, J lost 4 bases, and 21 bases lay in between. This CDR3 spans 16 amino acids.

In DNA form, the CDR3 reads TGTGCCAGCAGGGCAGACAGGTGGTGGACTGAAGCTTTCTTT. This codes for CASRADRWWTEAFF. The V call is TRBV25-1, the J call TRBJ1-1; D perhaps matches TRBD1 (6 bases). CDR1 and CDR2 from the germline V gene are MGHDK and SYGVNS. V lost 6 bases and J 5 bases, leaving 16 bases between the germline ends. There are 14 residues in the CDR3.

CDR3 region: CASSTSNHPDTQYF. CDR3 nucleotides: TGCGCCAGCTCGACTAGTAATCATCCAGATACGCAGTATTTT. V usage is TRBV10-2 and J usage is TRBJ2-3; D perhaps matches TRBD2 (6 bases). Germline CDR1 is WSHSY and CDR2 is SAAADI. The CDR3 has 14 amino acids. Trimming stripped 8 bases from V and 4 bases from J, with 16 bases between.

CDR3 amino acids: CASSYRRQGLQETQYF. CDR3 in DNA: TGTGCCAGCAGTTACCGCCGACAGGGCCTCCAAGAGACCCAGTACTTC. The gene calls are TRBV6-6 and TRBJ2-5; 7 bases line up with TRBD1. Losses at the gene ends were 2 bases for V and 1 base for J; bases not matched to a gene: 7. Germline V gene sequence: CDR1 MNHNY, CDR2 SVGAGI (reference sequence). The CDR3 runs 16 residues.

The J gene is TRBJ1-1, the V gene TRBV2, with 7 positions matching TRBD1. Germline V gene lookup returns CDR1 SNHLY and CDR2 FYNNEI. J gave up 3 bases and V 1 base, and 2 bases lay outside the gene matches. This CDR3 comprises 14 residues. The CDR3 DNA reads as TGTGCCAGCAGTGAAGGAGGGACAGACACTGAAGCTTTCTTT. Protein: CASSEGGTDTEAFF.

The V gene is TRBV27, the J gene TRBJ2-1; no reliable D call. This CDR3 comprises 11 residues. Germline lookup yields CDR1 MNHEY and CDR2 SMNVEV (reference sequence). V lost 4 bases and J lost 8, with 6 bases in between. CDR3 coding DNA: TGTGCCAGCAGTTCTCTATATGAGCAGTTCTTC. The encoded protein is CASSSLYEQFF.

The gene calls are TRBV27 and TRBJ1-6; D perhaps matches TRBD1 (5 bases). The V gene's germline CDR1 is MNHEY and CDR2 SMNVEV (reference sequence). Between the trimmed V and J ends, which lost 5 bases and 7 bases, there was a span of 12 bases. This CDR3 has 14 amino acids. This chain's CDR3 is CASSLDTRNSPLHF. Here the CDR3 DNA reads TGTGCCAGCAGTCTGGACACAAGAAATTCACCCCTCCACTTT.

V is TRBV11-2 and J is TRBJ1-1; 8 bases fit TRBD1. Germline CDR1 SGHAT, CDR2 FQNNGV. Germline trimming cut 2 bases from V and 8 bases from J; bases unmatched to any gene: 7. This CDR3 has 14 residues. The CDR3 here is CASSLRGTGGEAFF. The CDR3 nucleotides are TGTGCCAGCAGCTTACGTGGGACAGGAGGGGAAGCTTTCTTT.

The gene calls are TRBV5-4 and TRBJ2-5, with D maybe TRBD2 (6 bases). The CDR3 covers 16 residues. V lost 0 bases and J 2 bases, leaving 14 bases between the germline ends. Germline V lookup: CDR1 SGHNT, CDR2 YYREEE (reference sequence). This CDR3 reads CASSLAGRAGQETQYF. The CDR3 nucleotides read TGTGCCAGCAGCTTGGCTGGGAGAGCGGGTCAAGAGACCCAGTACTTC.

This sequence joins TRBV7-9 and TRBJ1-2; maybe TRBD1 (6 bases). The CDR3 sequence is 13 residues long. Germline CDR1 SEHNR, CDR2 FQNEAQ (reference sequence). The V and J ends lost 2 bases and 8 bases respectively, with 12 bases between them. The CDR3 DNA sequence: TGTGCCAGCAGCTTATCCCAGGGGATGGGCTACACCTTC. Translating gives CASSLSQGMGYTF.

The V gene is TRBV9, the J gene TRBJ2-1; 12 positions match TRBD2. CDR3 length equals 16 residues. Unmatched junction bases numbered 8, after V lost 4 bases and J lost 6 bases. In germline, CDR1 is SGDLS, CDR2 YYNGEE. CDR3 bases: TGTGCCAGCAGCACCCGCCTAGCGGGAGGGATCAATGAGCAGTTCTTC. Its protein product is CASSTRLAGGINEQFF.

The chain recombines TRBV5-1 with TRBJ2-7; D is possibly TRBD2 (5 bases). V dropped 0 bases and J dropped 2 bases, with 12 bases sitting between them. The germline V gene has CDR1 SGHRS and CDR2 YFSETQ. This CDR3 has 15 amino acids. CDR3 region: CASSLDGRTAYEQYF. CDR3 bases: TGCGCCAGCAGCTTGGATGGGCGGACTGCCTACGAGCAGTACTTC.

The chain links TRBV6-5 to TRBJ1-1, with 8 bases lining up with TRBD1. Germline V CDR1 and CDR2: MNHEY, SVGAGI. CDR3 length: 15 residues. V shed 4 bases and J 4 bases; nucleotides not matched to a gene: 8. The CDR3 spells CASSSPGGLGTEAFF. CDR3 nucleotides: TGTGCCAGCAGTTCACCAGGGGGCCTTGGCACTGAAGCTTTCTTT.

This clone was counted once. V usage is TRBV4-1 and J usage is TRBJ2-7; 7 bases fit TRBD2. There are 15 residues in the CDR3. Germline values: CDR1 MGHRA, CDR2 YSYEKL. V was clipped by 1 base and J by 3 bases; unmatched bases: 6. This CDR3 is CASSQANAGDYEQYF. The CDR3 DNA sequence: TGCGCCAGCAGCCAAGCGAATGCGGGAGACTACGAGCAGTACTTC.

The rearrangement joins TRBV5-1 to TRBJ2-2; the D gene is possibly TRBD2 (6 bases). V shed 4 bases and J shed 4 bases, with 14 bases lying between them. The germline V gene encodes CDR1 SGHRS and CDR2 YFSETQ. This CDR3 comprises 15 residues. CDR3 DNA sequence: TGCGCCAGCAGCCCCAGGAGGGTAGGCACCGGGGAGCTGTTTTTT. Amino acids: CASSPRRVGTGELFF.

The J gene is TRBJ2-7, the V gene TRBV7-8; TRBD1 might be the D (5 bases). The CDR3 contains 14 residues. Trimming shortened V by 1 base and J by 2 bases, and 9 bases separated the two germline ends. The germline V gene encodes CDR1 SGHVS and CDR2 FQNEAQ. For the CDR3, the DNA is TGTGCCAGCAGCTTAGGGACGGACACCTACGAGCAGTACTTC. It specifies CASSLGTDTYEQYF.

This chain connects TRBV7-2 to TRBJ2-7, with 12 bases lining up with TRBD1. The V and J ends lost 5 bases and 3 bases, in that order; junction bases with no gene match: 11. In germline, CDR1 is SGHTA, CDR2 FQGNSA. This CDR3 region has 17 residues. The CDR3 is CASSPGTGGPLNYEQYF. DNA of the CDR3: TGTGCCAGCAGCCCCGGGACAGGGGGCCCTTTGAACTACGAGCAGTACTTC.

This chain connects TRBV6-4 to TRBJ2-1, with 7 positions matching TRBD2. The germline gives CDR1 MRHNA, CDR2 SNTAGT. The CDR3 contains 14 residues. V shed 5 bases, J shed 9 bases, and the junction held 10 bases outside the gene matches. The CDR3 bases are TGTGCCAGCAGTTCACTAGCGCCTTTTGGTGAGCAGTTCTTC. Protein: CASSSLAPFGEQFF.

The chain is built from TRBV7-9 and TRBJ1-2; D possibly corresponds to TRBD1 (5 bases). This CDR3 is built from 17 residues. The germline gives CDR1 SEHNR, CDR2 FQNEAQ (reference sequence). V lost 1 base, J lost 5 bases, and 20 bases lay in between. The DNA of the CDR3 is TGTGCCAGCAGCTTAGACGGTTGGGATTCGACAGCTTATGGCTACACCTTC. Translating it yields CASSLDGWDSTAYGYTF.

This clone has a single count. The V call is TRBV7-3, the J call TRBJ2-2, with 9 bases that match TRBD2. Germline V CDR1 and CDR2: SGHTA, FQGTGA. Trimming removed 5 bases from V and 3 bases from J; junction bases left unmatched: 7. This CDR3 is 16 amino acids long. The CDR3 sequence is CASSPLSGSDTGELFF. CDR3 DNA: TGTGCCAGCAGCCCCCTTAGCGGGAGTGACACCGGGGAGCTGTTTTTT.

Worth noting for this clone: This sample also contains other DNA sequences that code for the same CDR3. This chain uses TRBV5-1 with TRBJ2-1; D gene uncertain. This CDR3 region has 15 residues. Trimming left V 0 bases short and J 0 bases short, with 7 bases between. CDR1 is SGHRS and CDR2 is YFSETQ in the germline V gene. This chain's CDR3 is CASSLESGSYNEQFF. Here the CDR3 DNA reads TGCGCCAGCAGCTTGGAATCAGGCTCCTACAATGAGCAGTTCTTC.

This clone was detected once. V usage is TRBV7-3 and J usage is TRBJ2-5; 8 bases fit TRBD2. V lost 5 bases and J lost 5; bases outside the gene matches: 10. CDR1 and CDR2 (germline): SGHTA, FQGTGA. The CDR3 is 15 residues long. For the CDR3, the DNA is TGTGCCAGCAGCCCCCGCGGTAGCGGGATGGAGACCCAGTACTTC. Its protein is CASSPRGSGMETQYF. Looking up the rest from reference TRBV7-3 and TRBJ2-5 gives the full variable domain: GAGVSQTPSNKVTEKGKYVELRCDPISGHTALYWYRQSLGQGPEFLIYFQGTGAADDSGLPNDRFFAVRPEGSVSTLKIQRTERGDSAVYLCASSPRGSGMETQYFGPGTRLLVL.

The chain uses TRBV28 and TRBJ1-6; no firm D call. The germline V and J ends were trimmed by 2 bases and 8 bases, with 7 bases remaining between them. Germline V gives CDR1 MDHEN, CDR2 SYDVKM. The CDR3 runs 13 residues. The CDR3: CASSLEDYSPLHF. CDR3 sequence (DNA): TGTGCCAGCAGTTTAGAGGACTATTCACCCCTCCACTTT. The whole variable domain, filled in from reference TRBV28 and TRBJ1-6, reads DVKVTQSSRYLVKRTGEKVFLECVQDMDHENMFWYRQDPGLGLRLIYFSYDVKMKEKGDIPEGYSVSREKKERFSLILESASTNQTSMYLCASSLEDYSPLHFGNGTRLTVT.

This chain connects TRBV5-1 to TRBJ2-5, with D perhaps TRBD2 (5 bases). CDR1 and CDR2 from the germline V gene are SGHRS and YFSETQ. Trimming left V 3 bases short and J 2 bases short, with 14 bases between. CDR3 size: 15 residues. CDR3 loop: CASSSLGSGQETQYF. The CDR3 DNA sequence: TGCGCCAGCAGCTCCCTTGGCAGCGGACAAGAGACCCAGTACTTC.

V is TRBV5-1 and J is TRBJ1-5; a weak D match, TRBD1 (5 bases). The CDR3 totals 15 residues. In germline, CDR1 is SGHRS, CDR2 YFSETQ. Trimming took 3 bases from V and 4 from J, leaving 14 bases between them. CDR3 DNA: TGCGCCAGCAGCTGGGCGGGGGACGGGAATCAGCCCCAGCATTTT. It codes for CASSWAGDGNQPQHF.

CDR3 loop: CASSLALPINYGYTF. CDR3 DNA sequence: TGTGCCAGCAGCTTAGCGCTACCAATTAACTATGGCTACACCTTC. This chain joins TRBV7-2 and TRBJ1-2; no reliable D call. The V gene's germline CDR1 is SGHTA and CDR2 FQGNSA. This CDR3 comprises 15 residues. Between the trimmed V and J ends, which lost 0 bases and 1 base, there was a span of 9 bases.

The chain links TRBV10-3 to TRBJ2-3; possible D gene TRBD2, 6 bases. V was cut by 7 bases and J by 4 bases, with 12 bases left in between. The CDR3 sequence is 13 residues long. Germline assignment: CDR1 ENHRY and CDR2 SYGVKD. CDR3 bases: TGTGCCATCAATGGGGGGAGTGCAGATACGCAGTATTTT. Translated: CAINGGSADTQYF.